What follows describes a single T cell receptor (beta chain). Each TRB amplification used 250-500 ng of genomic DNA from blood. Germline CDR1 is SGHRS and CDR2 is YFSETQ. The CDR3 length is 15 residues. V shed 4 bases, J shed 0 bases, and the junction held 4 bases outside the gene matches. The record originates from a study of T and B cells in COVID-19 patients. Multiplex PCR with BIOMED2 TRB-A/B primer pools amplified TRB rearrangements. TCRdb recomputed calls from the multiplex PCR reads with MiXCR, one row per CDR3 protein. The table lists about 7,900 distinct CDR3 sequences, around two fifths of them singletons.

This sequence originates from a human donor who had recovered from COVID-19. The V gene is TRBV5-1, the J gene TRBJ2-7; 10 positions match TRBD2. Sequencing was done on a sample of blood. This CDR3 reads CASSPLAGASYEQYV. CDR3 DNA: TGCGCCAGCAGCCCTCTAGCGGGGGCCTCCTACGAGCAGTACGTC.